One and the same sample provided the 3 T cell receptor beta chains below, sequenced in a study of a mutant IDH1 vaccine in newly diagnosed glioma. Described time point: baseline, week 1 (first vaccination visit). The sample's treatment: pre-vaccination baseline after standard-of-care therapy. Sequencing was performed with immunoSEQ multiplex PCR; in TCRdb, only in-frame clones are kept and a portion is missing. This sample yields 50,000 to 75,000 clones, of which around 90% are seen a single time; 2.5% to 3% belongs to the top ten. The source material was PBMCs, sampled from a glioma patient treated with radiotherapy, temozolomide or both. The source of these receptors is a man aged 50-60 years with glioma.

The V and J genes are TRBV28 and TRBJ2-7; TRBD2 matches 7 bases. The CDR3 length is 12 residues. The J segment lost 3 bases and the V segment lost 6 bases, leaving 2 bases of the junction unmatched. CDR1 is MDHEN and CDR2 is SYDVKM in the germline V gene. This chain's CDR3 is CASSGEGYEQYF. CDR3 bases: TGTGCCAGCAGCGGGGAGGGCTACGAGCAGTACTTC.

The J gene is TRBJ1-2, the V gene TRBV5-1, with unresolved D. The V end lost 0 bases, the J end lost 4 bases, and 13 bases lay between the germline ends. CDR1 and CDR2 (germline): SGHRS, YFSETQ. The CDR3 consists of 15 residues. The CDR3 bases are TGCGCCAGCAGCTTGGCCCAGCCAGCTGCCTATGGCTACACCTTC. Residues: CASSLAQPAAYGYTF.

The rearrangement uses TRBV7-6 and TRBJ2-2; D unclear. V lost 2 bases and J 4 bases, leaving 8 bases between the germline ends. Per germline, CDR1 SGHVS and CDR2 FNYEAQ. This CDR3 has 14 amino acids. DNA of the CDR3: TGTGCCAGCAGCTTATTGGCAGCCACCGGGGAGCTGTTTTTT. It yields the protein CASSLLAATGELFF.